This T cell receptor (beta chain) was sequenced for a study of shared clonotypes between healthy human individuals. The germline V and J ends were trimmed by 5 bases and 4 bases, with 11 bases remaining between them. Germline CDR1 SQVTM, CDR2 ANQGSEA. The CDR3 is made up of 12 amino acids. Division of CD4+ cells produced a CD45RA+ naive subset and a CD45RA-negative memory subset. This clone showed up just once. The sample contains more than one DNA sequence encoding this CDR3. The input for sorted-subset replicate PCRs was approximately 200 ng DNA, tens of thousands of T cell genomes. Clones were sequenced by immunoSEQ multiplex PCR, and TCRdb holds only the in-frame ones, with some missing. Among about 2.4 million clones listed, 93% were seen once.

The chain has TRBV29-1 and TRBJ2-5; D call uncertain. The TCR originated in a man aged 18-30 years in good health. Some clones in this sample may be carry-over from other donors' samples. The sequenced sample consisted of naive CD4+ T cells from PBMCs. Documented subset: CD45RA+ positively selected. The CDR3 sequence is CSVLFTSETQYF. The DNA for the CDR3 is TGCAGCGTTTTGTTTACCTCAGAGACCCAGTACTTC.